This T cell receptor beta chain was found in a study of CD8 T cells in ankylosing spondylitis. Per germline, CDR1 LNHNV and CDR2 YYDKDF (reference sequence). This CDR3 has 16 amino acids. V lost 0 bases to trimming and J lost 4 bases; unmatched junction nucleotides: 4. TCRdb used MiXCR to reprocess the 5' RACE reads, holding one entry per CDR3 protein. The profile shows about 130,000 distinct CDR3 sequences, roughly a tenth of them singletons. The J gene is TRBJ2-1, the V gene TRBV15; 9 positions agree with TRBD2. Sequenced: blood, either unsorted or a sorted T cell fraction (not recorded which). This receptor was obtained from a male donor with ankylosing spondylitis or in good health (not recorded which). CDR3 DNA: TGTGCCACCAGCAGAGATATCACTAGCGGGTACAATGAGCAGTTCTTC. Its protein is CATSRDITSGYNEQFF.